The clone carrying this TCR beta chain has just a few counts. As yet, its antigen is unknown. A much larger clone lies one base from this, so it may be a read error. Read data end 3 residues before the CDR3 end; the end is taken from the germline J gene. Heparinized whole blood, roughly 5 to 8 ml, came from each donor. This table comes from immunoSEQ multiplex PCR, and its TCRdb copy is limited to in-frame clones, with some not included. This repertoire holds 51,000 or so clones, and none appear only once. The CDR3 has 14 residues. Germline V gene lookup returns CDR1 MNHNS and CDR2 SASEGT. This specimen belongs to a study of T cell clonality in common variable immunodeficiency. Study-wide findings and caveats: CVID subjects had higher TCRbeta clonality than healthy controls, most marked in about a third.

This receptor was taken from a person aged 18-70 years in good health. V gene TRBV6-1 combines with J gene TRBJ2-3; 8 nucleotides match TRBD1. Sequenced material: peripheral blood mononuclear cells. The sequenced part of the CDR3 DNA is TGTGCCAGCAGTGAACAGGGGGCAGGACAGCCG. Protein product: CASSEQGAGQP. The complete CDR3 protein is CASSEQGAGQPQYF.